The clone carrying this T cell receptor beta chain is a singleton in its sample. The data were produced by immunoSEQ multiplex PCR, yet TCRdb's version contains in-frame clones alone and is incomplete. The repertoire holds approximately 97,000 clones, 85% seen once, with over 35% in the top ten. This sample is drawn from a study of blood T cell repertoires in COVID-19. About the research overall: Spain, Italy and the United States supplied samples that represented acute and convalescent COVID-19.

CDR3 length equals 13 residues. Trimming pared 4 bases from V and 5 bases from J, leaving 8 bases between. Germline V gene data show CDR1 as LNHDA and CDR2 as SQIVND (reference sequence). Sequenced input: peripheral blood. This clonotype was sampled from a man older than 75 with acute or convalescent COVID-19. The chain joins TRBV19 to TRBJ2-2, with D possibly matching TRBD2 (5 bases). CDR3 nucleotide sequence: TGTGCCAGTAGTAGTACTAGGACCGGGGAGCTGTTTTTT. It encodes CASSSTRTGELFF.